This is a list of T cell receptor beta chains from one sample in a study of T cells in Graves' hyperthyroidism and ophthalmopathy. MiXCR was run by TCRdb on the multiplex PCR reads, yielding one entry per CDR3 protein. Here the sample spans roughly 660,000 distinct CDR3 sequences, 15% to 20% being singletons. The sequencing sample was made of blood. These receptor sequences come from a middle-aged man with Graves' hyperthyroidism. CDR3s include the opening cysteine and the closing phenylalanine or tryptophan. Fields, in order: clone size, V gene, D gene, J gene, CDR3 DNA, CDR3 protein. D genes are given only for firm matches. Clone size is not always given. Where it is, it says once, few, many or a class for expanded clones.

few	TRBV28	.	TRBJ1-3	TGTGCCAGCACGAGTGGTGCCACCATATATTTT	CASTSGATIYF
few	TRBV28	TRBD1	TRBJ2-2	TGTGCCAGCAGCGACCGGGACAGGGAGCGTAGGAACCTCACCGGGGAGCTGTTTTTT	CASSDRDRERRNLTGELFF
many	TRBV4-1	.	TRBJ2-5	TGCGCCAGCAGCCTTGCCCCACCAGAGACCCAGTACTTC	CASSLAPPETQYF
.	TRBV27	.	TRBJ1-2	TGTGCCAGCAGTTCGTCCTTGACAGCCTCTAACTATGGCTACACCTTC	CASSSSLTASNYGYTF
.	TRBV3-1	TRBD2	TRBJ2-3	TGTGGCAGCAGCCGCGCTAGCGGGAGGAAAGATACGCAGTATTTT	CGSSRASGRKDTQYF
.	TRBV7-9	TRBD2	TRBJ2-3	TGTGCCAGCAGCTTAGCTGCGGGAGCGGGAAATACGCAGTATTTT	CASSLAAGAGNTQYF
many	TRBV7-3	TRBD2	TRBJ2-5	TGTGCCAGCAGCTTAGGCCCCCCAGCGGGAGGGCAAGAGACCCAGTACTTC	CASSLGPPAGGQETQYF
many	TRBV9	TRBD2	TRBJ2-7	TGTGCCAGCAGCTCCCGCGGAGCGGGAGATCGGTACGAGCAGTACTTC	CASSSRGAGDRYEQYF
many	TRBV28	.	TRBJ2-7	TGTGCCAGCAGGGGCCGGGCCCCGGGCTCCTACGAGCAGTACTTC	CASRGRAPGSYEQYF
many	TRBV5-1	TRBD2	TRBJ2-7	TGCGCCAGCAGCTCCCGGACTAGCGGGGGTGAGCAGTACTTC	CASSSRTSGGEQYF
.	TRBV14	.	TRBJ2-6	TGTGCCAGCAGCCACGGGACACTCCGCTCTGGGGCCAACGTCCTGACTTTC	CASSHGTLRSGANVLTF
.	TRBV10-1	.	TRBJ2-1	TGCGCCAGCAGTGATGGTCATGAGCAGTTCTTC	CASSDGHEQFF
few	TRBV5-1	.	TRBJ2-7	TGCGCCAGCAGCTTTCTGGGACAAATTCTCGACGAGCAGTACTTC	CASSFLGQILDEQYF
.	TRBV20-1	TRBD2	TRBJ2-7	TGCAGTGCTAGAGTTGCGGGAGGTTACCACGAGCAGTACTTC	CSARVAGGYHEQYF
many	TRBV30	.	TRBJ1-5	TGTGCCTGGAGTTGGAGGAGAAATCAGCCCCAGCATTTT	CAWSWRRNQPQHF
few	TRBV2	.	TRBJ1-1	TGTGCCAGCAGTGTACTTCGCCGCACTGAAGCTTTCTTT	CASSVLRRTEAFF
.	TRBV5-1	.	TRBJ2-7	TGCGCCAGCAGGGCGGACCATCAATACGAGCAGTACTTC	CASRADHQYEQYF
.	TRBV20-1	TRBD2	TRBJ2-1	TGCAGTGCCCCCGGGACTAGCGGGATGAATGAGCAGTTCTTC	CSAPGTSGMNEQFF
few	TRBV5-1	TRBD2	TRBJ2-3	TGCGCCAGCAGCTTGGGGCTAGCGGAGATGACAGATACGCAGTATTTT	CASSLGLAEMTDTQYF
.	TRBV25-1	TRBD2	TRBJ2-2	TGTGCCAGCAGTGGGGCCCCCAGGACTAGCGGGGCCCGGGGGTTCACCGGGGAGCTGTTTTTT	CASSGAPRTSGARGFTGELFF
many	TRBV7-8	.	TRBJ2-1	TGTGCCAGCAGCCCAAACCCCTTGAAGGCCCAAAGTGTAGGCAACCGTGAGCAGTTCTTC	CASSPNPLKAQSVGNREQFF
.	TRBV29-1	TRBD2	TRBJ2-7	TGCAGCGTTGCCAACAATCCTTTCTGGATGCGGGAGTCGTACGAGCAGTACTTC	CSVANNPFWMRESYEQYF
.	TRBV6-2/TRBV6-3	TRBD1	TRBJ2-1	TGTGCCAGCAGTTACTCGACAGGGAAGCCCTACAATGAGCAGTTCTTC	CASSYSTGKPYNEQFF
many	TRBV2	TRBD2	TRBJ2-5	TGTGCCAGCAGTGAACCGGGACTAGGTGTGGAGACCCAGTACTTC	CASSEPGLGVETQYF
many	TRBV6-1	.	TRBJ2-1	TGTGCCAGCAGTGATGTGTTGGACAATGAGCAGTTCTTC	CASSDVLDNEQFF
many	TRBV12-3/TRBV12-4	TRBD2	TRBJ2-1	TGTGCCAGCAGTTTAAGTGCCGGGACTAGGGAGTTCTTC	CASSLSAGTREFF
few	TRBV13	TRBD2	TRBJ2-7	TGTGCCAGCAGAAAAGGTTCTAGCGGGAGTCACGAGCAGTACTTC	CASRKGSSGSHEQYF
few	TRBV7-2	TRBD2	TRBJ2-1	TGTGCCAGCAGTCGTACTAGTAGCGGGAGCTCCAATGAGCAGTTCTTC	CASSRTSSGSSNEQFF
many	TRBV3-1	TRBD2	TRBJ2-5	TGTGCCAGCAGCCAAGATGTTCGAGCGGGAGCCCAAGAGACCCAGTACTTC	CASSQDVRAGAQETQYF
few	TRBV20-1	.	TRBJ1-1	TGCAGTGCTAGTGTAACAGGGCCGAACACTGAAGCTTTCTTT	CSASVTGPNTEAFF
.	TRBV20-1	TRBD1	TRBJ2-1	TGCAGTGCTAGTGGGACAGGGTCCTACAATGAGCAGTTCTTC	CSASGTGSYNEQFF
few	TRBV6-2/TRBV6-3	TRBD2	TRBJ2-4	TGTGCCAGCAGTTTCCTCGGACTAGCGGCAGACTTAGCCAAAAACATTCAGTACTTC	CASSFLGLAADLAKNIQYF
many	TRBV28	.	TRBJ2-7	TGTGCCAGCAGTTTATCGAGGGTAGGCTACGAGCAGTACTTC	CASSLSRVGYEQYF
many	TRBV10-3	TRBD2	TRBJ2-1	TGTGCCATCAGTGAAGGTGTTAGCGGGAGGTCGGATGAGCAGTTCTTC	CAISEGVSGRSDEQFF
many	TRBV9	TRBD2	TRBJ2-2	TGTGCCAGCAGCCCTCGTAGCGGGAGGACCACCGGGGAGCTGTTTTTT	CASSPRSGRTTGELFF
few	TRBV18	.	TRBJ2-3	TGTGCCAGCTCACCATCGCCTTCTAGGGGCACAGATACGCAGTATTTT	CASSPSPSRGTDTQYF
many	TRBV7-2	.	TRBJ1-5	TGTGCCAGCTCCCCGTCAAGAGATCAGCCCCAGCATTTT	CASSPSRDQPQHF
many	TRBV20-1	.	TRBJ2-3	TGCAGTGCTAGGGGGAGTGGGGCAGATACGCAGTATTTT	CSARGSGADTQYF
.	TRBV11-2	.	TRBJ2-6	TGTGCCAGCAGCAAAGGGGCACTCTCTGGGGCCAACGTCCTGACTTTC	CASSKGALSGANVLTF
many	TRBV24-1	TRBD2	TRBJ2-1	TGTGCCACCAGTGAGAGGACTAGCGGGAGTTTGCAGAGGCAGTTCTTC	CATSERTSGSLQRQFF
few	TRBV6-5	.	TRBJ2-3	TGTGCCAGCAGGTCCGGTAGGGGTGCAGATACGCAGTATTTT	CASRSGRGADTQYF
many	TRBV5-1	.	TRBJ1-1	TGCGCCAGCAGCTTGGGGACAGCGAACACTGAAGCTTTCTTT	CASSLGTANTEAFF
.	TRBV20-1	TRBD2	TRBJ2-7	TGCAGTGCTAGCGCGCTAGCGGGAGACTACGAGCAGTTCTTT	CSASALAGDYEQFF
many	TRBV20-1	.	TRBJ1-6	TGCAGTGCTAGAGCGGACATCTCCTCACCCCTCCACTTT	CSARADISSPLHF
.	TRBV28	TRBD1	TRBJ1-1	TGTGCCAGGGGGAGGGGGCCCTGGCTGACTGAAGCTTTCTTT	CARGRGPWLTEAFF
many	TRBV6-2/TRBV6-3	TRBD2	TRBJ2-6	TGTGCCAGCAGTTACTCGAGACTAGCGGGAGCGAGTGGGGCCAACGTCCTGACTTTC	CASSYSRLAGASGANVLTF
many	TRBV10-2	TRBD2	TRBJ2-1	TGCGCCAGCAGTGGAACTAGCGGGAGTTCCAATGAGCAGTTCTTC	CASSGTSGSSNEQFF
many	TRBV9	TRBD1	TRBJ1-2	TGTGCCAGCGCCCGGGACAGGGGTGCGGGCTACACCTTC	CASARDRGAGYTF
few	TRBV11-2	.	TRBJ2-7	TGTGCCAGCAGCTTAGACGCGGGACACTCCTACGAGCAGTACTTC	CASSLDAGHSYEQYF
few	TRBV19	TRBD2	TRBJ2-1	TGTGCCAGTAGTACCCCCCTCGGAGCGGGGGCTCTTGAGCAGTTCTTC	CASSTPLGAGALEQFF
many	TRBV9	.	TRBJ1-1	TGTGCCAGCAGCGCCCTTTCGGACCTGAACACTGAAGCTTTCTTT	CASSALSDLNTEAFF
.	TRBV29-1	.	TRBJ2-7	TGCAGCGTTCCGGGACAAGGCCTCTACGAGCAGTACTTC	CSVPGQGLYEQYF
few	TRBV9	.	TRBJ1-2	TGTGCCAGCAGCGTTGATCGCCAGCCTGTAGCTGGCTACACCTTC	CASSVDRQPVAGYTF
.	TRBV19	.	TRBJ1-5	TGTGCCAGTACCTCTTGGACCAGGACGGGTACCAATCAGCCCCAGCATTTT	CASTSWTRTGTNQPQHF
many	TRBV27	TRBD1	TRBJ2-7	TGTGCCAGCAGCCTGTGGGACAGATACTACGAGCAGTACTTC	CASSLWDRYYEQYF
many	TRBV11-2	TRBD1	TRBJ2-6	TGTGCCAGCAGCCCAAACAGGGGCTCTGGGGCCAACGTCCTGACTTTC	CASSPNRGSGANVLTF
.	TRBV27	.	TRBJ2-3	TGTGCCAGCAGTCCGATGCAAGCTTCGGGACCCCCAGATACGCAGTATTTT	CASSPMQASGPPDTQYF